These 26 T cell receptor beta chains were all obtained from the same sample, sequenced in a study of CDR3 diversity in severe acne. TCRdb called the PCR reads again in MiXCR, with one record for every CDR3 protein. The data contain about 97,000 distinct CDR3 sequences, roughly 51% of them seen just once; the ten biggest clones take up roughly 12%. The sequencing input was blood. Receptors were obtained from a male donor with acne.

This chain connects TRBV9 to TRBJ1-1; D might be TRBD1 (6 bases). Germline V gene data show CDR1 as SGDLS and CDR2 as YYNGEE. Trimming cost V 0 bases and J 3 bases, with 12 bases left between them. The CDR3 is 15 amino acids. DNA for the CDR3: TGTGCCAGCAGCGTAGCTGGGGGCGGGGACACTGAAGCTTTCTTT. Encoded protein: CASSVAGGGDTEAFF.

This clonotype was counted ten times or more. This chain uses TRBV19 with TRBJ1-4, with 8 positions matching TRBD1. Germline values: CDR1 LNHDA, CDR2 SQIVND (reference sequence). Losses at the gene ends were 10 bases for V and 3 bases for J; bases not matched to a gene: 7. The CDR3 has 14 residues. As DNA, the CDR3 is TGTGCCACACACAACAGGGGGTCTAATGAAAAACTGTTTTTT. It specifies CATHNRGSNEKLFF.

The sample holds one count of this clonotype. The chain recombines TRBV2 with TRBJ1-2; D is undetermined. Germline V gives CDR1 SNHLY, CDR2 FYNNEI. CDR3 length equals 14 residues. Trimming pared 4 bases from V and 0 bases from J, leaving 9 bases between. This CDR3 reads CASSGVGSNYGYTF. In nucleotides, the CDR3 is TGTGCCAGCAGTGGGGTAGGGTCTAACTATGGCTACACCTTC.

This clonotype was seen a few times. A read error is possible here, since a much larger clone lies one base away. The chain employs TRBV6-5 and TRBJ2-7; 11 bases agree with TRBD1. After removal of 5 bases from V and 5 bases from J, the junction contained 8 bases not matched to a gene. This CDR3 comprises 15 residues. Germline CDR1 and CDR2: MNHEY and SVGAGI. CDR3 sequence (DNA): TGTGCCAGCAGTGAAGAGGGGACAGGGGGGCACGAGCAGTACTTC. Its translation: CASSEEGTGGHEQYF.

Remarks on this clonotype: In this CDR3 the conserved last residue, phenylalanine or tryptophan, is missing, so a read error is likely. The chain recombines TRBV7-6 with TRBJ2-7; D is undetermined. Germline CDR1 is SGHVS and CDR2 is FNYEAQ. The CDR3 is made up of 11 amino acids. V lost 11 bases and J lost 5, with 13 bases in between. The CDR3 region is CAGTPTDEQYS. The CDR3 DNA reads TGTGCCGGCACACCTACTGACGAGCAGTACTCC.

The V gene is TRBV10-1, the J gene TRBJ1-1; maybe TRBD1 (5 bases). The CDR3 runs 14 residues. V shed 1 base and J shed 2 bases, with 8 bases lying between them. Germline V gives CDR1 WNHNN, CDR2 SYGVQD (reference sequence). The CDR3 DNA reads as TGCGCCAGCAGTGAGTACAGGAAAAACACTGAAGCTTTCTTT. It yields the protein CASSEYRKNTEAFF.

This clonotype has a handful of counts. The junction and the germline gene differ at one end; a read error may be behind it. This rearrangement joins TRBV7-6 to TRBJ2-1; 9 bases are a match to TRBD2. From germline, CDR1 is SGHVS and CDR2 FNYEAQ. The CDR3 length is 11 residues. The CDR3 DNA is TGTGCCAGCAGCTTACGACTAGCGGAGGTCTTC. Residues: CASSLRLAEVF.

The genes are TRBV7-9 and TRBJ2-5, with D perhaps TRBD1 or TRBD2 (5 bases each). The CDR3 loop spans 15 amino acids. Per the germline V gene, CDR1 is SEHNR and CDR2 is FQNEAQ (reference sequence). The V gene lost 5 bases and the J gene lost 5 bases, with 18 bases spanning the gap. CDR3 loop: CASSRRDPKHETQYF. In DNA, the CDR3 is TGTGCCAGCAGCCGCCGGGACCCAAAACATGAGACCCAGTACTTC.

This clonotype was detected ten times or more. This sequence joins TRBV7-3 and TRBJ1-3; D unresolved. The CDR3 is 13 residues long. The germline CDR1 and CDR2 sequences are SGHTA and FQGTGA. The ends were cut back, 5 bases at V and 2 bases at J, with 7 bases in the middle. In DNA, the CDR3 is TGTGCCAGCAGCCGTGGACCTGGAAACACCATATATTTT. As protein: CASSRGPGNTIYF.

The J gene is TRBJ2-5, the V gene TRBV7-6; D uncertain. The CDR3 is 16 amino acids. Germline CDR1 is SGHVS and CDR2 is FNYEAQ. V was shortened by 6 bases and J by 4 bases, with 21 bases between the two germline ends. The CDR3 DNA follows: TGTGCCAGCAGACCCGGGCCAGAGATGGGTGGAGAGACCCAGTACTTC. As protein: CASRPGPEMGGETQYF.

This clonotype was recorded once. The chain employs TRBV2 and TRBJ2-1, with D possibly TRBD1 on 6 matching bases. The CDR3 is 10 amino acids. Germline assignment: CDR1 SNHLY and CDR2 FYNNEI. V shed 8 bases and J shed 10 bases, with 9 bases lying between them. CDR3 protein: CASAGQEQFF. CDR3 in DNA: TGTGCCAGCGCCGGACAGGAGCAGTTCTTC.

Here the CDR3 DNA reads TGTGCCAGCAGCCAAGGTACCTACGAGCAGTACTTC. Translating it yields CASSQGTYEQYF. The gene calls are TRBV14 and TRBJ2-7; D not certain. This CDR3 is built from 12 residues. Trimming took off 1 base at V and 2 bases at J, with 3 bases between the two ends. The germline gives CDR1 SGHDN, CDR2 FVKESK. The full variable domain, its missing parts supplied by reference TRBV14 and TRBJ2-7, is EAGVTQFPSHSVIEKGQTVTLRCDPISGHDNLYWYRRVMGKEIKFLLHFVKESKQDESGMPNNRFLAERTGGTYSTLKVQPAELEDSGVYFCASSQGTYEQYFGPGTRLTVT.

Points on this clonotype: A junction boundary mismatches the germline segment, possibly from a read error. The rearrangement links TRBV7-2 to TRBJ2-5, with D perhaps assigned TRBD1 or TRBD2 (6 bases each). This CDR3 is 17 amino acids long. Looked up from germline, CDR1 is SGHTA and CDR2 is FQGNSA. The CDR3 protein is CASSQVSSGAIEETQYF. DNA of the CDR3: TGCGCCAGCAGCCAAGTGTCGTCGGGGGCAATCGAAGAGACCCAGTACTTC.

The chain uses TRBV24-1 and TRBJ2-7; D is possibly TRBD1 or TRBD2 (5 bases each). The DNA end is more similar to TRBJ2-5, so the J call may be wrong. Germline CDR1 KGHDR, CDR2 SFDVKD. The CDR3 has 15 amino acids. Here the CDR3 DNA reads TGTGCCACCAGTGATACGGGACGCCGCCAAGAGACCCAGTACTTC. Translated: CATSDTGRRQETQYF.

In this sample, this clonotype turned up many times. This chain connects TRBV4-1 to TRBJ2-7; D ambiguous. CDR1 and CDR2 (germline): MGHRA, YSYEKL. The CDR3 length is 14 residues. Trimming left V 5 bases short and J 1 base short, with 12 bases between. CDR3 in amino acids: CASSGVRLSYEQYF. Here the CDR3 DNA reads TGCGCCAGCAGCGGGGTACGCCTATCCTACGAGCAGTACTTC.

The rearrangement links TRBV7-9 to TRBJ2-7; 7 positions agree with TRBD1. CDR1 and CDR2 (germline): SEHNR, FQNEAQ (reference sequence). The CDR3 loop spans 16 amino acids. V lost 10 bases, J lost 5 bases, and 20 bases stayed unmatched. The CDR3 DNA sequence: TGTGCCACCAGTGAGAGGACAGGCAGCCCTTCGAACGAGCAGTACTTC. Protein sequence: CATSERTGSPSNEQYF.

As concerns this clonotype: This could be a read error, since a much larger clone is one nucleotide away. The V and J genes are TRBV12-3 or TRBV12-4 and TRBJ2-5; 8 nucleotides agree with TRBD2. The CDR3 contains 12 residues. The CDR3 here is CAGRSGLGTQYF. CDR3 bases: TGTGCCGGCAGGTCGGGACTAGGGACCCAGTACTTC.

The rearrangement joins TRBV19 to TRBJ2-2; 7 nucleotides agree with TRBD1. CDR1 and CDR2 from the germline V gene are LNHDA and SQIVND (reference sequence). The CDR3 covers 17 residues. J gave up 4 bases and V 4 bases, and 12 bases lay outside the gene matches. The CDR3 protein is CASSNPSQTGTTGELFF. CDR3 coding DNA: TGTGCCAGTAGTAACCCCAGTCAGACAGGGACCACCGGGGAGCTGTTTTTT.

This chain connects TRBV7-2 to TRBJ2-7, with D perhaps matching TRBD2 (7 bases). The germline V gene has CDR1 SGHTA and CDR2 FQGNSA. The CDR3 length is 15 residues. Between the trimmed V and J ends, which lost 5 bases and 2 bases, there was a span of 16 bases. CDR3 protein: CASSGPRGAAYEQYF. In DNA form, the CDR3 reads TGTGCCAGCAGCGGACCCCGGGGGGCGGCCTACGAGCAGTACTTC.

Concerning this clonotype: An end of the junction differs from the germline gene, which may be a read error. This chain links TRBV10-3 with TRBJ1-1, with a tentative D call TRBD1 (6 bases). From germline, CDR1 is ENHRY and CDR2 SYGVKD. CDR3 length equals 14 residues. In DNA form, the CDR3 reads TGTGCCAGCAGTAAGCCAGGGGAGGCCACTGAAGCTTTCTTT. Its protein is CASSKPGEATEAFF.

This clonotype has a count of ten or more. This chain connects TRBV5-8 to TRBJ2-1; 7 bases are shared with TRBD1. The CDR3 has 15 amino acids. V lost 7 bases, J lost 4 bases, and 11 bases stayed unmatched. Germline CDR1 and CDR2: SGHTS and YDEGEE. The CDR3 DNA reads as TGTGCCAGCCGAATTCCCGGGACAGTATACAATGAGCAGTTCTTC. Amino acids: CASRIPGTVYNEQFF.

In this sample, this clonotype turned up many times. V and J are TRBV6-4 and TRBJ2-3, with D possibly being TRBD1 or TRBD2 (5 bases each). Germline V gene sequence: CDR1 MRHNA, CDR2 SNTAGT. Trimming cost V 6 bases and J 2 bases, with 9 bases left between them. This CDR3 is 13 amino acids long. For the CDR3, the DNA is TGTGCCAGCAGCCTAGGGACCACAGATACGCAGTATTTT. Translated, it gives CASSLGTTDTQYF.

The chain's CDR3 is CASSRALGGSYNEQFF. The DNA of the CDR3 is TGTGCCAGCAGCCGCGCCTTGGGGGGCTCGTACAATGAGCAGTTCTTC. The gene calls are TRBV7-8 and TRBJ2-1; D possibly matches TRBD1 or TRBD2 (6 bases each). With 5 bases removed from V and 4 bases from J, the gap between germline ends came to 18 bases. Germline V gene data show CDR1 as SGHVS and CDR2 as FQNEAQ. CDR3 length: 16 residues.

This chain uses TRBV10-1 with TRBJ1-2, with D possibly TRBD1 on 5 matching bases. The CDR3 is 14 residues long. Germline lookup yields CDR1 WNHNN and CDR2 SYGVQD (reference sequence). The V gene lost 6 bases and the J gene lost 4 bases, with 15 bases spanning the gap. In nucleotides, the CDR3 is TGCGCCAGCAGCCATGGGCAGGGAGCCTATGGCTACACCTTC. This gives the protein CASSHGQGAYGYTF.

The table lists this clonotype with many counts. The chain is built from TRBV24-1 and TRBJ2-3; no definite D call. Trimming removed 3 bases from V and 3 bases from J, with 3 bases in between. The germline V gene encodes CDR1 KGHDR and CDR2 SFDVKD. This CDR3 spans 12 amino acids. DNA of the CDR3: TGTGCCACCAGTGATAAGACAGATACGCAGTATTTT. It encodes CATSDKTDTQYF.

Only one count was recorded for this clonotype. This chain links TRBV7-2 with TRBJ2-7, with 10 bases aligning to TRBD1. Unmatched junction bases numbered 10, after V lost 5 bases and J lost 3 bases. The CDR3 length is 16 residues. The germline V gene encodes CDR1 SGHTA and CDR2 FQGNSA. CDR3 nucleotide sequence: TGTGCCAGCAGCCGATCAGGGGACAGGGGCAGCTACGAGCAGTACTTC. Translation gives CASSRSGDRGSYEQYF.